This T cell receptor (beta chain) came from a study of T cells in Graves' hyperthyroidism and ophthalmopathy (dated by TCRdb to between 2018 and 2021). As for the study more broadly: Peripheral blood samples were taken at initial diagnosis, before any treatment was given. Prospective prediction of ophthalmopathy was tested in an independent validation cohort of approximately 19 hyperthyroidism patients and approximately 17 patients who later progressed to ophthalmopathy. In six Graves' hyperthyroidism patients, the study also compared T-cell repertoires from thyroid tissue with T-cell repertoires from blood. After blood sampling, hyperthyroidism patients were treated with methimazole at a starting dose of 30 mg daily, and ophthalmopathy patients were treated with high-dose intravenous methylprednisolone. TCR V-J signatures able to tell the groups apart were searched for in a discovery cohort of some 97 patients, of whom 43 had Graves' ophthalmopathy and about 55 had stable Graves' hyperthyroidism. The roughly 91 discovery patients were randomly split 7:3 into training and test sets. TCR Vbeta CDR3 sequencing of 140 or so peripheral blood samples (approximately 44 ophthalmopathy, 75 hyperthyroidism and roughly 17 progressor patients) is reported in the paper.

Graves' hyperthyroidism was defined as stable when no progression to ophthalmopathy occurred over 18 months of follow-up. Hyperthyroidism patients were newly diagnosed, had a disease duration of under 2 months, and were aged 18 to 65 years. Any patient with an uncontrolled infection, another autoimmune disease, pregnancy or lactation was excluded. Diagnoses were established on the basis of clinical symptoms, serum thyroxine and TRAb, thyroid ultrasound, and orbital computed tomography. PBMCs were isolated from more than 8 ml of fresh peripheral blood by Ficoll-Paque density gradient centrifugation. Trizol reagent was used to extract total RNA, and RNA quality was then checked on an Agilent 2100 Bioanalyzer. The full study reports these points: A 13 V-J signature model separated ophthalmopathy from stable hyperthyroidism, with 87.88% sensitivity and roughly 84% specificity in cross-validation and 80%/75% in testing. In validation, progression to ophthalmopathy was predicted by the model with nearly 71% sensitivity and around 75% specificity, a median of about 6.4 months before onset. Most expanded thyroid clonotypes (frequency above 0.001) were also found in blood, which suggests that blood repertoires may mirror thyroid immune responses. No statistical method was used to fix the sample size in advance, and group allocation was not hidden from the investigators.

The germline V gene (reference sequence) supplies CDR1 MNHEY and CDR2 SMNVEV. The junction shows trimming of 4 bases on V and 4 bases on J, and the gene matches do not reach 8 bases of it. The CDR3 holds 15 amino acids from the cysteine to the phenylalanine. The read is trimmed to its CDR3 DNA, 45 bases read in frame from base 1. This clonotype appeared a few times. No cognate antigen has been identified for it. Nothing much larger sits one base from this clone, and base qualities are not available. The TCR beta CDR3 regions were amplified from the RNA transcripts. A first-round RT-PCR of the TCR CDR3 used the HTBI primer set with the Qiagen OneStep RT-PCR kit. Libraries were constructed in a second round of multiplex PCR, after which size selection and purification were performed. Sequencing of the libraries was done on an Illumina HiSeq2000 using paired-end 100 bp reads. As for the authors' bioinformatics: Raw data were processed with SOAPnuke, discarding reads with adapters, uncalled bases, mean Phred below 15, or no exact constant-primer or identifier match. COPE v1.2.5 was used to merge the high-quality paired reads, and each unique nucleotide sequence was defined as a clonotype. Clonotypes were aligned to IMGT TRBV, TRBD and TRBJ reference segments using MiTCR v1.1. Analysis was restricted to V-J combinations with a frequency above 0.0001, which covered 98% to 99.2% of repertoires. A TCS score was defined as the ratio between F50 (clonal expansion) and ExV (chaos), using BLOSUM62-based TCRdist between CDR3 peptides within each V-J. Welch's t-statistics and random forest reduced 500 to 650 V-J features to 10 to 15, which were used in a naive Bayes classifier (R e1071). TCRdb's own reprocessing of the public reads used fastp at Q25 and MiXCR and kept productive beta chains. Under each unique CDR3 protein, matching rows form one entry showing the most common genes and DNA. For this entry, the V and J calls and clone size follow TCRdb and not the study's own pipeline. The sample table holds about 210,000 distinct CDR3 sequences, of which roughly a sixth were seen once. Together, the top ten hold under 65% of the sample.

The specimen was blood. The rearrangement joined TRBV27 to TRBJ2-7, with 9 bases aligning to TRBD1. The clonotype was recovered from a man between 45 and 60 years old with Graves' hyperthyroidism. The DNA is as follows: TGTGCCAGCAGTTCATCCGGGACAGGGTTTTACGAGCAGTACTTC. The translation is CASSSSGTGFYEQYF.